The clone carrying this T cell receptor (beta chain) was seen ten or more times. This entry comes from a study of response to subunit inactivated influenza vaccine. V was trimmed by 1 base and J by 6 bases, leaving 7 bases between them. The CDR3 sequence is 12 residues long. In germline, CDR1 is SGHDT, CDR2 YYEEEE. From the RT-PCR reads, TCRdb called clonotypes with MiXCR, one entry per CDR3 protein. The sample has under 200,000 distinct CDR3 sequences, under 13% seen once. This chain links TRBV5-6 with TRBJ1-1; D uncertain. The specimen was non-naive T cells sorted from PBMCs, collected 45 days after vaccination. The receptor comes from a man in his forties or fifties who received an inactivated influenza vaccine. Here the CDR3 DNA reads TGTGCCAGCAGCTTGTCGGCCTCTGAAGCTTTCTTT. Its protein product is CASSLSASEAFF.